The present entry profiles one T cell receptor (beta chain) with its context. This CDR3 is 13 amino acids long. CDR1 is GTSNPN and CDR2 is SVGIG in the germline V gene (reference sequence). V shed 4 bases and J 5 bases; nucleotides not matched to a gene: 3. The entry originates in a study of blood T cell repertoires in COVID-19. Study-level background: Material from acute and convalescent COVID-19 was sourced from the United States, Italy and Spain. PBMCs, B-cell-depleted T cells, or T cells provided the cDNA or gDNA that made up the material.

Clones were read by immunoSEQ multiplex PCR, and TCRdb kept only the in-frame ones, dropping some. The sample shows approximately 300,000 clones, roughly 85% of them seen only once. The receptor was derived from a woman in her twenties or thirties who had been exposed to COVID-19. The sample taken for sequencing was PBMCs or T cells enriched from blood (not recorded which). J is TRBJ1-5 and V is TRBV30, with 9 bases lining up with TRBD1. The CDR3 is CAWTGQGHQPQHF. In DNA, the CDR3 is TGTGCCTGGACGGGACAGGGACATCAGCCCCAGCATTTT.